The 30 T cell receptor beta chains below all came from one sample that was sequenced in a study of blood T cell repertoires in COVID-19. Profiled with immunoSEQ multiplex PCR; TCRdb holds only in-frame clones, not every one. The table has roughly 230,000 clones, approximately 84% seen once. Sequences were obtained from PBMCs or T cells enriched from blood (not recorded which). All receptors come from a woman in her forties or fifties who had been exposed to COVID-19.

The gene calls are TRBV5-8 and TRBJ1-1, with a possible D match to TRBD1 (6 bases). The CDR3 contains 14 residues. V gave up 5 bases and J gave up 4 bases, with 15 bases separating them. Germline CDR1 and CDR2: SGHTS and YDEGEE. CDR3 residues: CASRFSGVGTEAFF. CDR3 DNA sequence: TGTGCCAGCAGGTTCTCAGGGGTTGGCACTGAAGCTTTCTTT. Filled out from reference TRBV5-8 and TRBJ1-1, the complete variable domain reads EAGVTQSPTHLIKTRGQQATLRCSPISGHTSVYWYQQALGLGLQFLLWYDEGEERNRGNFPPRFSGRQFPNYSSELNVNALELEDSALYLCASRFSGVGTEAFFGQGTRLTVV.

With regard to this clone: A read error may produce the germline difference seen at one junction end. The chain links TRBV2 to TRBJ1-3; D possibly corresponds to TRBD1 (5 bases). The CDR3 is made up of 11 amino acids. The germline V gene encodes CDR1 SNHLY and CDR2 FYNNEI. CDR3 in DNA: TGTGCCAGCAGTGAGGGGCAGGGCCGGATTTTT. Protein product: CASSEGQGRIF.

The chain couples TRBV27 to TRBJ1-5; 7 nucleotides match TRBD1. Germline CDR1 is MNHEY and CDR2 is SMNVEV (reference sequence). CDR3 size: 12 residues. V lost 4 bases to trimming and J lost 11 bases; unmatched junction nucleotides: 5. This chain's CDR3 is CASSSVGQAQHF. The CDR3 coding sequence is TGTGCCAGCAGTTCCGTAGGACAGGCCCAGCATTTT.

This chain uses TRBV6-6 with TRBJ2-2; possible D gene TRBD1, 5 bases. Trimming took off 4 bases at V and 7 bases at J, with 19 bases between the two ends. Germline assignment: CDR1 MNHNY and CDR2 SVGAGI (reference sequence). The CDR3 is 16 residues long. Written as DNA, the CDR3 is TGTGCCAGCAGTTCCCGTGCGGTAGGGGTGGGCGGGGAGCTGTTTTTT. It translates to CASSSRAVGVGGELFF.

The rearrangement uses TRBV7-9 and TRBJ1-1; no firm D call. Germline CDR1 SEHNR, CDR2 FQNEAQ (reference sequence). The CDR3 length is 15 residues. V was clipped by 4 bases and J by 0 bases, with 12 bases between them. The CDR3 bases are TGTGCCAGCAGCTCCACTAGCCTAATGAACACTGAAGCTTTCTTT. Its translation: CASSSTSLMNTEAFF.

V gene TRBV10-3 combines with J gene TRBJ1-2; weak D call: TRBD1 (5 bases). Trimming took 6 bases from V and 4 from J, leaving 15 bases between them. CDR3 length: 14 residues. The germline V gene encodes CDR1 ENHRY and CDR2 SYGVKD. The CDR3 here is CAISMGEGGYGYTF. The CDR3 region has the DNA TGTGCCATCAGCATGGGGGAGGGCGGCTATGGCTACACCTTC.

The chain combines TRBV27 with TRBJ1-1; D gene unclear. The V end was cut by 8 bases, the J end by 4 bases, with 23 bases between. Germline CDR1 is MNHEY and CDR2 is SMNVEV (reference sequence). The CDR3 length is 16 residues. CDR3 protein: CASDKTVDRSGTEAFF. Written as DNA, the CDR3 is TGTGCCAGCGATAAGACGGTCGACCGTTCGGGCACTGAAGCTTTCTTT.

The chain has TRBV5-8 and TRBJ2-5, with 9 positions matching TRBD2. V dropped 5 bases and J dropped 5; count of bases not matched to a gene: 7. CDR3 length: 14 amino acids. The germline V gene encodes CDR1 SGHTS and CDR2 YDEGEE. In nucleotides, the CDR3 is TGTGCCAGCAGTCCTGGACTAGCGAGTGAGACCCAGTACTTC. It translates to CASSPGLASETQYF.

The chain employs TRBV5-6 and TRBJ1-2, with D maybe TRBD1 (5 bases). The CDR3 is made up of 12 amino acids. Trimming removed 6 bases from V and 8 bases from J, with 14 bases in between. CDR1 and CDR2 from the germline V gene are SGHDT and YYEEEE. The CDR3 sequence is CASTLKDTGYTF. The CDR3 DNA follows: TGTGCCAGCACTCTGAAGGACACCGGCTACACCTTC.

The V and J genes are TRBV7-6 and TRBJ2-7; 8 nucleotides line up with TRBD1. This CDR3 is built from 15 residues. Germline CDR1 SGHVS, CDR2 FNYEAQ. V dropped 3 bases and J dropped 1; count of bases not matched to a gene: 5. The CDR3, as DNA: TGTGCCAGCAGCTTGCAGGGGGCAGTGTCCTACGAGCAGTACTTC. This translates into CASSLQGAVSYEQYF.

V and J are TRBV7-9 and TRBJ1-1; D unclear. The CDR3 runs 15 residues. The germline CDR1 and CDR2 sequences are SEHNR and FQNEAQ (reference sequence). Deletions cut 0 bases from V and 0 bases from J, with 8 bases between. CDR3 residues: CASSLAPGMNTEAFF. The CDR3 DNA is TGTGCCAGCAGCTTAGCTCCAGGCATGAACACTGAAGCTTTCTTT.

J is TRBJ2-2 and V is TRBV3-1 (or the pseudogene TRBV3-2); TRBD1 matches at 8 bases. V gave up 6 bases and J gave up 1 base; unmatched junction bases: 13. Germline V CDR1 and CDR2: LGHDT, YNNKEL (reference sequence). This CDR3 has 18 residues. The CDR3 nucleotides are TGTGCCAGCAGTCCCCCTCAGACAGGGGTGGGGAACACCGGGGAGCTGTTTTTT. This encodes CASSPPQTGVGNTGELFF.

This clone has only a few counts. V and J are TRBV18 and TRBJ2-5; no definite D call. CDR1 is KGHSH and CDR2 is LQKENI in the germline V gene. Trimming removed 3 bases at V and 2 bases at J, with 7 bases between. The CDR3 extends over 13 amino acids. The CDR3 protein is CASSPSTQETQYF. The DNA of the CDR3 is TGTGCCAGCTCACCTTCCACTCAAGAGACCCAGTACTTC.

V is TRBV3-1 (or the pseudogene TRBV3-2) and J is TRBJ1-5; 8 bases are shared with TRBD1. This CDR3 region has 14 residues. Germline V gene lookup returns CDR1 LGHDT and CDR2 YNNKEL (reference sequence). The V and J ends lost 5 bases and 5 bases, in that order; junction bases with no gene match: 5. Here the CDR3 reads CASSFGQGDQPQHF. CDR3 bases: TGTGCCAGCAGCTTTGGACAGGGCGATCAGCCCCAGCATTTT.

This chain uses TRBV5-1 with TRBJ2-3, with 11 bases that match TRBD2. The CDR3 has 16 amino acids. Germline V gene sequence: CDR1 SGHRS, CDR2 YFSETQ. Germline trimming cut 2 bases from V and 4 bases from J; bases unmatched to any gene: 6. For the CDR3, the DNA is TGCGCCAGCAGCTTTGTTAGCGGGGGGGCGGCAGATACGCAGTATTTT. Translating it yields CASSFVSGGAADTQYF.

This chain joins TRBV27 and TRBJ2-5; 9 nucleotides line up with TRBD2. The CDR3 is 16 residues long. The germline V gene has CDR1 MNHEY and CDR2 SMNVEV (reference sequence). V trimming: 0 bases; J trimming: 4 bases; junction bases outside the gene matches: 6. The CDR3 is CASSLSSGTSSETQYF. The CDR3, as DNA: TGTGCCAGCAGTTTATCCTCCGGGACTAGCTCAGAGACCCAGTACTTC.

The DNA for the CDR3 is TGCGCCAGCAGCTTGAAACAGGGCGCGGGAAACACCATATATTTT. It codes for CASSLKQGAGNTIYF. The rearrangement uses TRBV5-1 and TRBJ1-3; possibly TRBD1 for D (6 bases). The CDR3 totals 15 residues. The germline CDR1 and CDR2 sequences are SGHRS and YFSETQ. Trimming left V 1 base short and J 4 bases short, with 12 bases between.

This clone turned up a few times. The chain is built from TRBV4-2 and TRBJ1-1; TRBD1 matches 7 bases. The CDR3 totals 15 residues. V shed 4 bases and J 10 bases; nucleotides not matched to a gene: 15. CDR1 is LGHNA, CDR2 YNFKEQ, per germline. CDR3: CASSLAGGQGESAFF. The CDR3 DNA is TGTGCCAGCAGCCTGGCGGGTGGGCAGGGGGAGTCAGCTTTCTTT.

The gene calls are TRBV4-1 and TRBJ1-1; TRBD1 matches 7 bases. Germline trimming cut 5 bases from V and 1 base from J; bases unmatched to any gene: 7. CDR1 MGHRA and CDR2 YSYEKL come from the germline V gene. CDR3 length equals 15 residues. The CDR3: CASSKPGGGNTEAFF. The CDR3 region has the DNA TGCGCCAGCAGCAAACCAGGGGGAGGGAACACTGAAGCTTTCTTT.

This chain joins TRBV28 and TRBJ2-5, with TRBD1 matching over 7 bases. The CDR3 contains 15 residues. CDR1 and CDR2 (germline): MDHEN, SYDVKM. The junction had 9 bases not matched to a gene; V was cut back by 6 bases and J by 2 bases. This chain's CDR3 is CASSRTGTDQETQYF. The CDR3 DNA reads as TGTGCCAGCAGCCGGACCGGGACAGATCAAGAGACCCAGTACTTC.

The genes are TRBV28 and TRBJ1-5; TRBD1 is a possible D gene (5 bases). CDR1 and CDR2 from the germline V gene are MDHEN and SYDVKM. The CDR3 is 15 residues long. Trimming removed 3 bases at V and 6 bases at J, with 15 bases between. This chain's CDR3 is CASSFQGLRGQPQHF. Here the CDR3 DNA reads TGTGCCAGCAGTTTTCAGGGCCTCCGAGGTCAGCCCCAGCATTTT.

The CDR3 spells CASSLPTDYYEQYF. For the CDR3, the DNA is TGTGCCAGCAGCTTACCGACAGATTACTACGAGCAGTACTTC. This chain connects TRBV11-2 to TRBJ2-7; a weak D match, TRBD1 (5 bases). There are 14 residues in the CDR3. Germline lookup yields CDR1 SGHAT and CDR2 FQNNGV. V was clipped by 2 bases and J by 3 bases, with 11 bases between them.

This chain connects TRBV10-2 to TRBJ2-1, with D possibly TRBD2 on 5 matching bases. Per germline, CDR1 WSHSY and CDR2 SAAADI. The V gene lost 7 bases and the J gene lost 0 bases, with 10 bases spanning the gap. The CDR3 is made up of 14 amino acids. The CDR3 DNA sequence: TGCGCCAGCACTAGCTCTAGCTCCTACAATGAGCAGTTCTTC. Protein product: CASTSSSSYNEQFF.

The chain joins TRBV3-1 (or the pseudogene TRBV3-2) to TRBJ1-1, with a weak D call TRBD1 (6 bases). The CDR3 runs to 16 residues. V lost 5 bases and J lost 1, with 17 bases in between. The germline CDR1 and CDR2 sequences are LGHDT and YNNKEL (reference sequence). CDR3 sequence: CASSSRGGRSNTEAFF. Here the CDR3 DNA reads TGTGCCAGCAGCTCAAGGGGGGGACGGTCGAACACTGAAGCTTTCTTT.

Only a few counts were recorded for this clone. This specimen includes other DNA sequences encoding the same CDR3. The V gene is TRBV7-9, the J gene TRBJ2-3; D may be TRBD1 (5 bases). The CDR3 is made up of 15 amino acids. Germline V gives CDR1 SEHNR, CDR2 FQNEAQ (reference sequence). The ends were cut back, 5 bases at V and 2 bases at J, with 14 bases in the middle. DNA of the CDR3: TGTGCCAGCAGCCTCGGAGACAGTTCCACAGATACGCAGTATTTT. Translation: CASSLGDSSTDTQYF.

Note on this clone: Different DNA sequences within this sample yield the same CDR3. The chain couples TRBV6-2 or TRBV6-3 to TRBJ1-2; D call uncertain. The CDR3 extends over 13 amino acids. From germline, CDR1 is MNHEY and CDR2 SVGEGT. V was trimmed by 4 bases and J by 2 bases, leaving 8 bases between them. The CDR3 loop reads CASSSTGNYGYTF. The CDR3 DNA reads TGTGCCAGCAGTTCAACGGGGAACTATGGCTACACCTTC.

The J gene is TRBJ2-3, the V gene TRBV9; TRBD2 matches at 9 bases. Germline values: CDR1 SGDLS, CDR2 YYNGEE. V shed 0 bases and J 5 bases; nucleotides not matched to a gene: 13. The CDR3 sequence is 18 residues long. The CDR3 DNA follows: TGTGCCAGCAGCGTAGGAAGAATAGCGGGGGATTTGGGAGATACGCAGTATTTT. This codes for CASSVGRIAGDLGDTQYF. Variable domain in full (rest from reference TRBV9 and TRBJ2-3): DSGVTQTPKHLITATGQRVTLRCSPRSGDLSVYWYQQSLDQGLQFLIQYYNGEERAKGNILERFSAQQFPDLHSELNLSSLELGDSALYFCASSVGRIAGDLGDTQYFGPGTRLTVL.

This clone was counted once. The chain has TRBV19 and TRBJ1-2, with 7 bases aligning to TRBD1. The CDR3 covers 12 residues. Losses at the gene ends were 5 bases for V and 8 bases for J; bases not matched to a gene: 5. Germline CDR1 is LNHDA and CDR2 is SQIVND (reference sequence). The CDR3 region is CASSVLQGGYTF. The CDR3 DNA follows: TGTGCCAGTAGTGTCTTACAGGGGGGCTACACCTTC.

The chain uses TRBV28 and TRBJ1-5; tentative D call: TRBD1 (5 bases). Trimming removed 6 bases from V and 1 base from J, with 13 bases in between. CDR1 is MDHEN, CDR2 SYDVKM, per germline. This CDR3 contains 15 residues. This CDR3 is CASSLLQASNQPQHF. Written as DNA, the CDR3 is TGTGCCAGCAGCTTACTACAGGCGAGCAATCAGCCCCAGCATTTT.

This clone appeared a single time. The chain uses TRBV11-2 and TRBJ1-2; 9 bases match TRBD1. CDR1 SGHAT and CDR2 FQNNGV come from the germline V gene. J was trimmed by 9 bases and V by 5 bases; bases with no gene match: 19. There are 17 residues in the CDR3. This CDR3 reads CASSPGPTGTGSRSYTF. Here the CDR3 DNA reads TGTGCCAGCAGCCCAGGGCCGACCGGGACAGGGAGTAGGAGCTACACCTTC.